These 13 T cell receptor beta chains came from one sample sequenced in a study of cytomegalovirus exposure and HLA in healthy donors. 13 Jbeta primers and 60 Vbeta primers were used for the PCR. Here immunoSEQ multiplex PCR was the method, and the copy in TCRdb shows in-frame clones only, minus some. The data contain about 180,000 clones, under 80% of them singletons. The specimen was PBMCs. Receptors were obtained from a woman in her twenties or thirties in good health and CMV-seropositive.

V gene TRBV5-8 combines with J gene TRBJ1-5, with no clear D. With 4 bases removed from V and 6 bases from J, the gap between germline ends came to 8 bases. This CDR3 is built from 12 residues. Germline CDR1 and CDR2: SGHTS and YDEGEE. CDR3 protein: CASSLTGQPQHF. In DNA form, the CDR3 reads TGTGCCAGCAGCCTCACGGGTCAGCCCCAGCATTTT.

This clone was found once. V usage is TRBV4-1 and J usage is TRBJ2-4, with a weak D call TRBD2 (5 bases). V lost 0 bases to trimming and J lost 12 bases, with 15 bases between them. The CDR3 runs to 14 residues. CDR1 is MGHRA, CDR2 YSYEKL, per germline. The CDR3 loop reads CASSQDPYEGSQYF. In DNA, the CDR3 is TGCGCCAGCAGCCAAGATCCATATGAGGGCAGTCAGTACTTC.

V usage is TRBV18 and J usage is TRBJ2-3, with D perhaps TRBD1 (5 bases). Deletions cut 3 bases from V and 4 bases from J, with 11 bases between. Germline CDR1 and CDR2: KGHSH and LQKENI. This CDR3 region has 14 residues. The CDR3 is CASSPWGRSDTQYF. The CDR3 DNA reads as TGTGCCAGCTCACCTTGGGGCCGTTCAGATACGCAGTATTTT. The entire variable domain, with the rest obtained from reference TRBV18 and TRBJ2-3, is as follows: NAGVMQNPRHLVRRRGQEARLRCSPMKGHSHVYWYRQLPEEGLKFMVYLQKENIIDESGMPKERFSAEFPKEGPSILRIQQVVRGDSAAYFCASSPWGRSDTQYFGPGTRLTVL.

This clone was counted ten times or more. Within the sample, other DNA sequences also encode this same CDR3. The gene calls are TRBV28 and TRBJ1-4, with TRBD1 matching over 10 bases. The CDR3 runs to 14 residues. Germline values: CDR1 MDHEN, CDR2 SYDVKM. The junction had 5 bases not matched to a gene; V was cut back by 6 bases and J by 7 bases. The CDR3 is CASSRGQGREKLFF. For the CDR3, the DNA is TGTGCCAGCAGCCGGGGACAGGGGCGTGAAAAACTGTTTTTT.

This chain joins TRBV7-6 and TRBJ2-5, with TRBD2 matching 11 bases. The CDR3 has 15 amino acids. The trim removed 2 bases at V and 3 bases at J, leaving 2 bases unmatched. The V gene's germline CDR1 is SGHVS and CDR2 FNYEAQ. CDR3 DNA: TGTGCCAGCAGCTTACTAGCGGGGGGAAAAGAGACCCAGTACTTC. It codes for CASSLLAGGKETQYF.

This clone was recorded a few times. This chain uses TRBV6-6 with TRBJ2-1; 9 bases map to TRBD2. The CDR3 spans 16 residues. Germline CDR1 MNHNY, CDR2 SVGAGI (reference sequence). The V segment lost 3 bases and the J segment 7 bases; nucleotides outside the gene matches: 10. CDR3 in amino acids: CASSYFPAGGRNEQFF. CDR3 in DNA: TGTGCCAGCAGTTATTTTCCGGCGGGGGGGCGTAATGAGCAGTTCTTC.

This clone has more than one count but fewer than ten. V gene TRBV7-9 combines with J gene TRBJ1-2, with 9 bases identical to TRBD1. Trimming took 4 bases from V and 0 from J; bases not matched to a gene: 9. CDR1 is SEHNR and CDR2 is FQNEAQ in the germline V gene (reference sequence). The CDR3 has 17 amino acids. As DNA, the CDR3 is TGTGCCAGCAGCTCCCGGACAGGGGACCCGTCTAACTATGGCTACACCTTC. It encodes CASSSRTGDPSNYGYTF.

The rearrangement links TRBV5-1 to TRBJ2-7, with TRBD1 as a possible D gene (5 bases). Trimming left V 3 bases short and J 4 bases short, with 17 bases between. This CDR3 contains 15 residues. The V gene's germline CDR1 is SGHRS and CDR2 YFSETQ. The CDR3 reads CASSWGSAREYEQYF. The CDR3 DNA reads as TGCGCCAGCAGCTGGGGTTCAGCCAGGGAATACGAGCAGTACTTC.

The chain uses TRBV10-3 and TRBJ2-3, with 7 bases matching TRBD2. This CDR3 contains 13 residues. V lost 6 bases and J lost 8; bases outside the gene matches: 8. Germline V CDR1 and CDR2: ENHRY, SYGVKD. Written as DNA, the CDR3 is TGTGCCATCAGCCGGGGGGACCTCCTTACGCAGTATTTT. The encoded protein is CAISRGDLLTQYF.

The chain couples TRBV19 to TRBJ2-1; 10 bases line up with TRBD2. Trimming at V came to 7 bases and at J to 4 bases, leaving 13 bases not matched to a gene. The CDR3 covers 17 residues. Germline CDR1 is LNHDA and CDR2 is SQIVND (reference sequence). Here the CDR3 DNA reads TGTGCCAGTACCCCTGGGTGGAGTAGCGGGGGGTACAATGAGCAGTTCTTC. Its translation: CASTPGWSSGGYNEQFF.

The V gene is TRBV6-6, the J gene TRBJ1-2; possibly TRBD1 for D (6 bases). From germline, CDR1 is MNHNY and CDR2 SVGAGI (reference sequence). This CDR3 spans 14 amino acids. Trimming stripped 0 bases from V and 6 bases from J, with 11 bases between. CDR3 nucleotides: TGTGCCAGCAGTTACTCCCAGGGGCTGAATGGCTACACCTTC. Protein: CASSYSQGLNGYTF.

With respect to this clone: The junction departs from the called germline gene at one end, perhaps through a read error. The CDR3 here is CASSPYRYTF. Written as DNA, the CDR3 is TGTGCCAGCAGCCCCTATCGCTACACCTTC. The rearrangement joins TRBV9 to TRBJ1-2, with no clear D. Germline-derived CDR1 and CDR2 are SGDLS and YYNGEE. The CDR3 has 10 amino acids. Together with reference TRBV9 and TRBJ1-2, the CDR3 gives the full variable domain: DSGVTQTPKHLITATGQRVTLRCSPRSGDLSVYWYQQSLDQGLQFLIQYYNGEERAKGNILERFSAQQFPDLHSELNLSSLELGDSALYFCASSPYRYTFGSGTRLTVV.

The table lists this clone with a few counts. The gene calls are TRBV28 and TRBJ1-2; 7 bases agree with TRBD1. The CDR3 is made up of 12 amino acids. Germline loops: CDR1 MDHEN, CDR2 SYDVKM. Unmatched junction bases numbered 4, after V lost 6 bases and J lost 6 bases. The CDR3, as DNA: TGTGCCAGCAGGATACAGGGGAATGGCTACACCTTC. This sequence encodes CASRIQGNGYTF.